The 21 T cell receptor beta chains below come from one sample, sequenced in a study of identifying expanded T cells in peripheral blood. Generated by immunoSEQ multiplex PCR, the TCRdb table keeps only in-frame clones and is missing some. The repertoire holds some 96,000 clones, with over 70% as singletons. The sequenced material came from blood. The origin of the receptors is a person aged 18 to 75 in good health.

V and J are TRBV30 and TRBJ2-5, with 15 bases lining up with TRBD2. This CDR3 spans 13 amino acids. The germline V gene encodes CDR1 GTSNPN and CDR2 SVGIG (reference sequence). V gave up 8 bases and J gave up 12 bases; unmatched junction bases: 10. CDR3 loop: CAATGTSGGTKYF. CDR3 nucleotide sequence: TGTGCCGCAACCGGGACTAGCGGGGGGACTAAGTACTTC.

This chain links TRBV9 with TRBJ1-4; 9 nucleotides match TRBD1. The CDR3 runs to 13 residues. Germline V gives CDR1 SGDLS, CDR2 YYNGEE. V gave up 4 bases and J gave up 11 bases; unmatched junction bases: 6. The CDR3 here is CASSSGQGTKLFF. The CDR3 region has the DNA TGTGCCAGCAGCTCTGGACAGGGGACGAAACTGTTTTTT.

The rearrangement uses TRBV5-4 and TRBJ2-7; 7 nucleotides match TRBD2. The CDR3 has 15 amino acids. Germline V CDR1 and CDR2: SGHNT, YYREEE (reference sequence). Trimming at V came to 4 bases and at J to 4 bases, leaving 11 bases not matched to a gene. The CDR3 here is CASSPRGGGGYEQYF. For the CDR3, the DNA is TGTGCCAGCAGCCCGAGAGGCGGGGGAGGATACGAGCAGTACTTC. The full variable domain, its missing parts supplied by reference TRBV5-4 and TRBJ2-7, is ETGVTQSPTHLIKTRGQQVTLRCSSQSGHNTVSWYQQALGQGPQFIFQYYREEENGRGNFPPRFSGLQFPNYSSELNVNALELDDSALYLCASSPRGGGGYEQYFGPGTRLTVT.

The V call is TRBV6-5, the J call TRBJ1-2; D may be TRBD1 (6 bases). Germline values: CDR1 MNHEY, CDR2 SVGAGI. The CDR3 covers 14 residues. Trimming removed 6 bases at V and 1 base at J, with 12 bases between. The CDR3 is CASRGDRYNYGYTF. The CDR3 region has the DNA TGTGCCAGCAGGGGTGACAGGTATAACTATGGCTACACCTTC.

The chain is built from TRBV10-1 and TRBJ2-3; D gene unclear. The length of the CDR3 is 13 residues. Germline values: CDR1 WNHNN, CDR2 SYGVQD (reference sequence). With 2 bases removed from V and 3 bases from J, the gap between germline ends came to 6 bases. CDR3 DNA sequence: TGCGCCAGCAGTGAGGTAGCAACAGATACGCAGTATTTT. Translated: CASSEVATDTQYF.

V gene TRBV6-5 combines with J gene TRBJ1-1; weak D call: TRBD1 (6 bases). Germline V gene lookup returns CDR1 MNHEY and CDR2 SVGAGI. The V gene lost 1 base and the J gene lost 4 bases, with 16 bases spanning the gap. CDR3 length equals 16 residues. The DNA of the CDR3 is TGTGCCAGCAGTTACTACGGGGGCGCAGTATCCACTGAAGCTTTCTTT. It encodes CASSYYGGAVSTEAFF.

This chain connects TRBV5-4 to TRBJ2-1; D may be TRBD2 (6 bases). The V end was cut by 1 base, the J end by 6 bases, with 17 bases between. CDR1 is SGHNT and CDR2 is YYREEE in the germline V gene (reference sequence). CDR3 length: 16 residues. CDR3 region: CASSLYGGAGFNEQFF. The CDR3 DNA sequence: TGTGCCAGCAGCTTGTATGGCGGGGCGGGGTTCAATGAGCAGTTCTTC.

This clone has just a few counts. The gene calls are TRBV5-5 and TRBJ2-1; D is uncertain. V lost 6 bases and J 4 bases, leaving 11 bases between the germline ends. The germline V gene encodes CDR1 SGHKS and CDR2 YYEKEE (reference sequence). The CDR3 runs 13 residues. The CDR3 sequence is CASTVPEYNEQFF. The CDR3 DNA reads TGTGCCAGCACCGTACCGGAATACAATGAGCAGTTCTTC.

The genes are TRBV30 and TRBJ1-2; weak D call: TRBD1 (6 bases). The germline V gene has CDR1 GTSNPN and CDR2 SVGIG (reference sequence). The CDR3 has 15 amino acids. V was pared by 3 bases and J by 6 bases, with 20 bases between. CDR3 sequence reads: CAWSRLRGAYNGYTF. The CDR3 DNA reads TGTGCCTGGAGCCGACTCCGGGGGGCCTATAATGGCTACACCTTC.

The rearrangement links TRBV2 to TRBJ2-1, with TRBD2 as a possible D gene (6 bases). The CDR3 covers 13 residues. Germline loops: CDR1 SNHLY, CDR2 FYNNEI. V lost 7 bases, J lost 7 bases, and 14 bases lay in between. CDR3 loop: CASTGYGGNEQFF. In nucleotides, the CDR3 is TGTGCCAGCACCGGATATGGGGGGAATGAGCAGTTCTTC.

The rearrangement uses TRBV7-9 and TRBJ2-7, with D unclear. Germline V lookup: CDR1 SEHNR, CDR2 FQNEAQ (reference sequence). CDR3 length: 13 residues. Trimming cost V 1 base and J 3 bases, with 7 bases left between them. This chain's CDR3 is CASSLGASYEQYF. For the CDR3, the DNA is TGTGCCAGCAGCTTAGGAGCCAGCTACGAGCAGTACTTC.

The chain recombines TRBV5-1 with TRBJ1-2, with unresolved D. Germline V gives CDR1 SGHRS, CDR2 YFSETQ. V was shortened by 1 base and J by 6 bases, with 19 bases between the two germline ends. The length of the CDR3 is 16 residues. The CDR3 coding sequence is TGCGCCAGCAGCTTGCGCCCCGGGGAGTACCCGGATGGCTACACCTTC. Translation gives CASSLRPGEYPDGYTF.

In regard to this clone: This sample includes further DNA sequences coding for the same CDR3. This chain uses TRBV2 with TRBJ1-5; tentatively, D is TRBD1 (6 bases). CDR3 length: 13 amino acids. CDR1 and CDR2 (germline): SNHLY, FYNNEI. Trimming stripped 6 bases from V and 5 bases from J, with 11 bases between. CDR3 protein: CASRLQGDQPQHF. The CDR3 bases are TGTGCCAGCAGACTACAGGGAGATCAGCCCCAGCATTTT.

The chain has TRBV7-8 and TRBJ1-1; the D is unclear. The length of the CDR3 is 13 residues. Germline V gene sequence: CDR1 SGHVS, CDR2 FQNEAQ. The V gene lost 1 base and the J gene lost 5 bases, with 8 bases spanning the gap. The CDR3 nucleotides are TGTGCCAGCAGCTTAGGGTCCGAAACTGAAGCTTTCTTT. It translates to CASSLGSETEAFF.

The chain uses TRBV10-2 and TRBJ2-6; D possibly matches TRBD1 or TRBD2 (6 bases each). Between the trimmed V and J ends, which lost 6 bases and 0 bases, there was a span of 21 bases. The germline V gene encodes CDR1 WSHSY and CDR2 SAAADI. This CDR3 region has 19 residues. CDR3: CASRRGDGVDPSGANVLTF. The DNA for the CDR3 is TGCGCCAGCAGGAGGGGGGACGGGGTAGATCCCTCTGGGGCCAACGTCCTGACTTTC.

The rearrangement uses TRBV18 and TRBJ1-2; TRBD1 is a possible D gene (6 bases). Trimming cost V 6 bases and J 7 bases, with 15 bases left between them. The germline CDR1 and CDR2 sequences are KGHSH and LQKENI. CDR3 length: 13 amino acids. CDR3 residues: CASSTGGVGGYTF. The CDR3 DNA is TGTGCCAGCTCTACCGGGGGCGTTGGTGGCTACACCTTC. The whole variable domain, remainder taken from reference TRBV18 and TRBJ1-2, is NAGVMQNPRHLVRRRGQEARLRCSPMKGHSHVYWYRQLPEEGLKFMVYLQKENIIDESGMPKERFSAEFPKEGPSILRIQQVVRGDSAAYFCASSTGGVGGYTFGSGTRLTVV.

V usage is TRBV4-2 and J usage is TRBJ2-6, with 7 bases that match TRBD1. Per the germline V gene, CDR1 is LGHNA and CDR2 is YNFKEQ. The length of the CDR3 is 19 residues. The V gene end was trimmed by 0 bases and the J gene end by 0 bases; junction bases not matched to a gene: 8. Here the CDR3 DNA reads TGTGCCAGCAGCCAAGATAGGAGACAGGGTGCCTCTGGGGCCAACGTCCTGACTTTC. Its protein is CASSQDRRQGASGANVLTF.

This clone was counted once. The chain combines TRBV29-1 with TRBJ1-2; 7 nucleotides match TRBD1. Unmatched junction bases numbered 9, after V lost 7 bases and J lost 4 bases. There are 13 residues in the CDR3. Germline V gene data show CDR1 as SQVTM and CDR2 as ANQGSEA. The CDR3 DNA follows: TGCAGCGCCGGACAGGCCCCCTCCTATGGCTACACCTTC. It specifies CSAGQAPSYGYTF.

This clone was counted only a few times. V and J are TRBV5-1 and TRBJ2-2; no clear D gene. The CDR3 is made up of 13 amino acids. V was shortened by 1 base and J by 6 bases, with 7 bases between the two germline ends. CDR1 is SGHRS and CDR2 is YFSETQ in the germline V gene. For the CDR3, the DNA is TGCGCCAGCAGCTTGAGTTGGCCCGGGGAGCTGTTTTTT. It translates to CASSLSWPGELFF.

J is TRBJ2-7 and V is TRBV4-1; D call uncertain. V lost 1 base, J lost 2 bases, and 12 bases lay in between. Germline V lookup: CDR1 MGHRA, CDR2 YSYEKL. The CDR3 contains 15 residues. The DNA of the CDR3 is TGCGCCAGCAGCCAAGCACCATCTACCCCCTACGAGCAGTACTTC. Translation: CASSQAPSTPYEQYF.

V gene TRBV11-1 combines with J gene TRBJ1-1, with D perhaps TRBD1 (6 bases). This CDR3 has 16 residues. CDR1 is SGHAT, CDR2 FQDESV, per germline (reference sequence). V was cut by 5 bases and J by 4 bases, with 20 bases left in between. CDR3 DNA sequence: TGTGCCAGCAGCCCTTCTACAGGGCACAAGACCACTGAAGCTTTCTTT. Amino acid sequence: CASSPSTGHKTTEAFF.